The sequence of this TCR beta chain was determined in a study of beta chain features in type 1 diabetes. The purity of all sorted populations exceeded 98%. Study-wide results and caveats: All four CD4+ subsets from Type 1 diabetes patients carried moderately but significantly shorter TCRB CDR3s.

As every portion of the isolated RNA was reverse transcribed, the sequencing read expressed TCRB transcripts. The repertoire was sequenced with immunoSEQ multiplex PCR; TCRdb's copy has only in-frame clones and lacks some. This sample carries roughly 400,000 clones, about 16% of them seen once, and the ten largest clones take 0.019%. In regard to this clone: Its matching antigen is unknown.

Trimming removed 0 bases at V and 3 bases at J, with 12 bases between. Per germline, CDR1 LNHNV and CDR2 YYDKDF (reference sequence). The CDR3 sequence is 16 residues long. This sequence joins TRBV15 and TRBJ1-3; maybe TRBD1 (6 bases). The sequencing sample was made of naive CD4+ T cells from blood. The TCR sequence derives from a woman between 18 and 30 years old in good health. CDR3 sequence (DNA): TGTGCCACCAGCAGAGATCTGGGGGCGCGTGGAAACACCATATATTTT. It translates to CATSRDLGARGNTIYF.